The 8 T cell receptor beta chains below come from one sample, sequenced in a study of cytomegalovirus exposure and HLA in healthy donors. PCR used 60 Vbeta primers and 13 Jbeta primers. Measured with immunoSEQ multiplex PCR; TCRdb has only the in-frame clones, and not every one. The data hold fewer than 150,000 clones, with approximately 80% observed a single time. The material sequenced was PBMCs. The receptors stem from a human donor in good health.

CDR3 DNA sequence: TGTGCCAGCAGTTACACGGGGGGGGTTGTCAACACTGAAGCTTTCTTT. This sequence encodes CASSYTGGVVNTEAFF. The gene calls are TRBV6-6 and TRBJ1-1, with D possibly TRBD1 on 5 matching bases. Germline CDR1 is MNHNY and CDR2 is SVGAGI (reference sequence). The CDR3 covers 16 residues. The ends were cut back, 2 bases at V and 2 bases at J, with 15 bases in the middle.

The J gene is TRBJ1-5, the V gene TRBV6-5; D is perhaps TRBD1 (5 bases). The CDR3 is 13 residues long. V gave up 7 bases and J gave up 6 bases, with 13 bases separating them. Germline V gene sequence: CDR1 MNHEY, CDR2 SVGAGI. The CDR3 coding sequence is TGTGCCAGCAACTCAGGGTCAGGTCAGCCCCAGCATTTT. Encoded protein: CASNSGSGQPQHF.

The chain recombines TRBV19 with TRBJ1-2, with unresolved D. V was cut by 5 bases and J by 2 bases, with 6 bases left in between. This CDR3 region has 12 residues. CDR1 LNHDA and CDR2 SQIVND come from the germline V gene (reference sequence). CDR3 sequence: CASSGQNYGYTF. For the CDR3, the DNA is TGTGCCAGTAGTGGGCAGAACTATGGCTACACCTTC.

This CDR3 is CASSDLAGGTGELFF. CDR3 in DNA: TGCGCCAGCAGTGACTTAGCGGGAGGCACCGGGGAGCTGTTTTTT. The chain recombines TRBV10-1 with TRBJ2-2, with TRBD2 identical over 10 bases. J gave up 4 bases and V 3 bases, and 2 bases lay outside the gene matches. The CDR3 is made up of 15 amino acids. The V gene's germline CDR1 is WNHNN and CDR2 SYGVQD (reference sequence).

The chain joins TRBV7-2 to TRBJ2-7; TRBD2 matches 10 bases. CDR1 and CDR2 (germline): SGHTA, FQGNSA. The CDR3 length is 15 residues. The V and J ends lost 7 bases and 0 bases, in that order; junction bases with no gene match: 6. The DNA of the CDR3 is TGTGCCAGCACCCGGGGACTAGCGAGCTCCTACGAGCAGTACTTC. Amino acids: CASTRGLASSYEQYF.

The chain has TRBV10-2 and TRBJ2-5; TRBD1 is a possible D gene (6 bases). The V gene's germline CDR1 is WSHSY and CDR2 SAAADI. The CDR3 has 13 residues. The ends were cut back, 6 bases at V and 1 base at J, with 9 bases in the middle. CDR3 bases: TGCGCCAGCAGCGGACAGACCCAAGAGACCCAGTACTTC. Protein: CASSGQTQETQYF.

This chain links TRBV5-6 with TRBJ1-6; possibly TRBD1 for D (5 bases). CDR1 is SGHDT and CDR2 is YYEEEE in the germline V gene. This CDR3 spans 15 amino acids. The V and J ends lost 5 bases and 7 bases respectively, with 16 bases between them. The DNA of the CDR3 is TGTGCCAGCAGGGAATTCACGGGGGGGAATTCACCCCTCCACTTT. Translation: CASREFTGGNSPLHF.

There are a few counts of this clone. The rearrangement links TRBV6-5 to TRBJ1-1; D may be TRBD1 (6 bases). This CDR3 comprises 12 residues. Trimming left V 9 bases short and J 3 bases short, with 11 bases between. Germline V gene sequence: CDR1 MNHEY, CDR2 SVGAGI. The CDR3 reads CASLKGDTEAFF. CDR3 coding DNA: TGTGCCAGTTTAAAGGGGGACACTGAAGCTTTCTTT.